This is a list of T cell receptor beta chains from one sample in a study of vaccination and CD4 T cells after COVID-19. For these TCRs, the target antigens are not known. Via MiXCR, TCRdb re-called the PCR reads, giving one row per CDR3 protein. The sample contains more than 9,500 distinct CDR3 sequences, around 53% of which appear only once. Sequencing was carried out using CD4+ T cells from blood, cultured in vitro. These receptors were obtained from a human donor who had recovered from COVID-19. The CDR3 runs from the conserved cysteine through the conserved F or W. D genes are given only for firm matches. Clone size is given for some rows only: seen once, a few or many times, or a class if the clone is expanded.

TGCAGTGCTCGCCCCCCGGGGGTTAGCAATCAGCCCCAGCATTTT CSARPPGVSNQPQHF TRBV20-1 - TRBJ1-5 -
TGTGCCAGCAGTGAAGCGCTTCCGGGAGGGCAGCCCCAGCATTTT CASSEALPGGQPQHF TRBV6-1 - TRBJ1-5 -
TGCAGTGCTAGTACGGACAAGGAAAGAGGCTACACCTTC CSASTDKERGYTF TRBV20-1 - TRBJ1-2 -
TGTGCCAGCAGTACCCCCGGGACAGGGGGTCAGCCCCAGCATTTT CASSTPGTGGQPQHF TRBV6-1 few TRBJ1-5 TRBD1
TGCGCCGATAGCGGGAAAGAGACCCAGTACTTC CADSGKETQYF TRBV10-1 few TRBJ2-5 TRBD2
TGTGCCAGCAGTGACCAGGGCCTGGGATCGGGGGAGCTGTTTTTT CASSDQGLGSGELFF TRBV27 few TRBJ2-2 -
TGTGCCTGGAGCGACACCCACAGGGGACCCCAGCATTTT CAWSDTHRGPQHF TRBV30 few TRBJ1-5 TRBD1
TGTGCCAGCAGTCCTAGGGACAGCACTCTCTCCTACGAGCAGTACTTC CASSPRDSTLSYEQYF TRBV11-3 - TRBJ2-7 TRBD1
TGTGCCAGCAGCTTTTCGGCCTTAGAGACCCAGTACTTC CASSFSALETQYF TRBV7-9 - TRBJ2-5 -
TGCAGTGCCCGACTAGCGGAGGGGGTCCAAGAGACCCAGTACTTC CSARLAEGVQETQYF TRBV20-1 - TRBJ2-5 TRBD2
TGTGCCAGCAGCTTCCTACAGGGAAACTATGGCTACACCTTC CASSFLQGNYGYTF TRBV7-2 - TRBJ1-2 -
TGTGCCAGCAGCTCCGGGACAGTCGTATACGAGCAGTACTTC CASSSGTVVYEQYF TRBV28 - TRBJ2-7 TRBD1
TGTGCCAGCAGCTTCTTGGCGACAGATACGCAGTATTTT CASSFLATDTQYF TRBV11-3 - TRBJ2-3 -
TGTGCCAGCAGCCCTCTGGGACGAAACTATGGCTACACCTTC CASSPLGRNYGYTF TRBV27 - TRBJ1-2 -
TGTGCCAGCTCGATCCAGGCCCAGGGGGATACGCAGTATTTT CASSIQAQGDTQYF TRBV19 - TRBJ2-3 -
TGCAGTGCTATCCTGGGGGCGATGTATGGCTACACCTTC CSAILGAMYGYTF TRBV20-1 - TRBJ1-2 -
TGTGCCAGCAGGGTAGTTGGGGAATCGAGGTATGGCTACACCTTC CASRVVGESRYGYTF TRBV2 - TRBJ1-2 -
TGCAGCGGGATACGGGGGGGTGACGACTATGGCTACACCTTC CSGIRGGDDYGYTF TRBV29-1 - TRBJ1-2 -
TGTGCCAGCAGCCGACCAGGGACAGGAGGCTATGGCTACACCTTC CASSRPGTGGYGYTF TRBV28 - TRBJ1-2 TRBD1
TGTGCCAGCAGTCCTCGGGACAGCTATAATTCACCCCTCCACTTT CASSPRDSYNSPLHF TRBV6-1 few TRBJ1-6 TRBD1
TGCAGTGCTAGTCTCAGGGACTCTAACTATGGCTACACCTTC CSASLRDSNYGYTF TRBV20-1 - TRBJ1-2 -
TGTGCCAGCTCCCAGGACAGGGGCTCAGGGGAGACCCAGTACTTC CASSQDRGSGETQYF TRBV2 - TRBJ2-5 TRBD1
TGTGCCAGCAGTTTCCGGGTCCGGGCTAGGGGAAACACCATATATTTT CASSFRVRARGNTIYF TRBV28 few TRBJ1-3 -
TGTGCTAGCAGCCCGAGGGCGACAGGGGTCGGGGAGCTGTTTTTT CASSPRATGVGELFF TRBV7-7 - TRBJ2-2 TRBD1
TGTGCCAGCTGCCTGGGTAATTCACCCCTCCACTTT CASCLGNSPLHF TRBV2 few TRBJ1-6 -
TGTGCCAGCAGTGAAGCTGGGCAGGGTAGGGCTGAAGCTTTCTTT CASSEAGQGRAEAFF TRBV2 - TRBJ1-1 -
TGTGCCAGCAGATCCCCCGGGATCCAAGGGACTGAAGCTTTCTTT CASRSPGIQGTEAFF TRBV27 few TRBJ1-1 -
TGTGCCATCAGCCGTAACAGGGAGAGCAAGACCCAGTACTTC CAISRNRESKTQYF TRBV10-3 - TRBJ2-5 -
TGTGCCAGCTCACCTCAAGGGGGCGCGGGGGAAGCTTTCTTT CASSPQGGAGEAFF TRBV18 once TRBJ1-1 TRBD1
TGTGCCAGCAGGCCAGGGCCCACTTACAATGAGCAGTTCTTC CASRPGPTYNEQFF TRBV6-1 - TRBJ2-1 -
TGCGCCAGCAGCTTGATGGCGGGTACGACCACTGAAGCTTTCTTT CASSLMAGTTTEAFF TRBV5-1 - TRBJ1-1 -
TGCAGTGCTAGTCAGGGGGCGGTATTAACAGATACGCAGTATTTT CSASQGAVLTDTQYF TRBV20-1 - TRBJ2-3 TRBD1
TGTGCCAGCAGTTTTAACAGGGGAAACTATGGCTACACCTTC CASSFNRGNYGYTF TRBV6-5 few TRBJ1-2 TRBD1
TGTGCCAGCAGTTACCCCGGGATCTATGGCTACACCTTC CASSYPGIYGYTF TRBV6-5 - TRBJ1-2 -
TGTGCCAGCAGCTTAGGGGCTGCTGGTGAAGCTTTCTTT CASSLGAAGEAFF TRBV7-2 - TRBJ1-1 -
TGTGCCAGCAGTTCACGGGTCCAGTACAATGAGCAGTTCTTC CASSSRVQYNEQFF TRBV6-5 - TRBJ2-1 -
TGTGCCACCAGCAGAGGCAGCGGACAGAGCTATCGGTACACCTTC CATSRGSGQSYRYTF TRBV15 few TRBJ1-2 -
TGTGCCAGCAGTTTAACTACAAGGCAGCCCCAGCATTTT CASSLTTRQPQHF TRBV12-3/TRBV12-4 - TRBJ1-5 -
TGTGCCAGCAGTCCCGACAGAGACCAGCCCCAGCATTTT CASSPDRDQPQHF TRBV6-1 few TRBJ1-5 -
TGTGCCAGCAGGGGGACAGGGGGAACCTATGGCTACACCTTC CASRGTGGTYGYTF TRBV28 - TRBJ1-2 TRBD1
TGTGCCAGCAGCTTACTTATCGGTGGACAGGTTTATGGCTACACCTTC CASSLLIGGQVYGYTF TRBV7-9 - TRBJ1-2 TRBD1
TGTGCCAGCAGTCCATCCCGGGGTTCCTATGGCTACACCTTC CASSPSRGSYGYTF TRBV27 - TRBJ1-2 -
TGTGCCAGCAGCTTAGAGGGCGGCAGGGGGCTGTATGGCTACACCTTC CASSLEGGRGLYGYTF TRBV7-9 - TRBJ1-2 TRBD1
TGCGCCAGCAGCCGTACCGGGACAGACGACACCGGGGAGCTGTTTTTT CASSRTGTDDTGELFF TRBV4-1 - TRBJ2-2 TRBD1
TGTGCCAGCAGTTTACCCGGGCCGATCCACGAGCAGTACTTC CASSLPGPIHEQYF TRBV28 - TRBJ2-7 -
TGTGCCAGCAGGGATCTTTACAATGAGCAGTTCTTC CASRDLYNEQFF TRBV7-9 - TRBJ2-1 -
TGTGCCAGCTCACCATCGGGCGCCACCGGGGATCGTGGCTACACCTTC CASSPSGATGDRGYTF TRBV18 - TRBJ1-2 -
TGTGCCAGCAGCTTGGACGCGGCTAGCACAGATACGCAGTATTTT CASSLDAASTDTQYF TRBV5-5 - TRBJ2-3 -
TGTGCCAGCAGCTTAGGAGGTGGCGGGTTCTCCTACAATGAGCAGTTCTTC CASSLGGGGFSYNEQFF TRBV7-2 - TRBJ2-1 -
TGTGCCAGCACCAGAGAGGGGGGGAACACTGAAGCTTTCTTT CASTREGGNTEAFF TRBV6-1 few TRBJ1-1 -
TGTGCCAGCAGCGCAGACGGAGATACGCAGTATTTT CASSADGDTQYF TRBV6-1 few TRBJ2-3 -
TGTGCCAGCAGCTTAGACTCCGGACAGGGGCACGGCTACACCTTC CASSLDSGQGHGYTF TRBV7-2 - TRBJ1-2 TRBD1
TGTGCCAGCAGGCCAGCGGGAGCCTACGAGCAGTACTTC CASRPAGAYEQYF TRBV28 - TRBJ2-7 TRBD2
TGTGCCAGCAGTTTTTGGACAAAAGGACCCTATGGCTACACCTTC CASSFWTKGPYGYTF TRBV12-3/TRBV12-4 - TRBJ1-2 -
TGTGCCAGCAGCCTGCCGGACTATCGGTCCTACAATGAGCAGTTCTTC CASSLPDYRSYNEQFF TRBV6-2/TRBV6-3 - TRBJ2-1 -
TGCAGTGCTAGAGAGTGGAGGGGTGGGATCGGGGAGCTGTTTTTT CSAREWRGGIGELFF TRBV20-1 - TRBJ2-2 -
TGTGCCAGTAGTTCTCTATTGGGATACGAGCAGTACTTC CASSSLLGYEQYF TRBV19 - TRBJ2-7 -
TGTGCCACCAGTGAACCCCCCGGAGGTAGCAATCAGCCCCAGCATTTT CATSEPPGGSNQPQHF TRBV24-1 - TRBJ1-5 -
TGTGCCAGCAGTCGAGCGACAGGGCCAGTCACTGAAGCTTTCTTT CASSRATGPVTEAFF TRBV12-3/TRBV12-4 - TRBJ1-1 TRBD1